These T cell receptor beta chains were read from a single sample in a study of T cell responses to AZD1222 COVID-19 vaccine. Clones were read by immunoSEQ multiplex PCR, and TCRdb kept only the in-frame ones, dropping some. The repertoire consists of around 130,000 clones, with approximately 94% occurring once and the leading ten covering over 6.5%. The sequencing used peripheral blood, collected on day 0 of AZD1222 vaccination. These receptors originate from an adult in good health. Both conserved end residues are trimmed from each CDR3. The order of the fields is CDR3 protein, J gene, D gene, V gene. D genes are given only for firm matches.

ASSLPTPNEQF TRBJ2-1 NA TRBV5-1
ASTPTGGTEAF TRBJ1-1 TRBD1 TRBV5-1
ASSRALAADTQY TRBJ2-3 TRBD2 TRBV4-1
ASSVGTLDGYT TRBJ1-2 NA TRBV9
AWSVQSVGNSPLH TRBJ1-6 NA TRBV30
ASSLGYGANVLT TRBJ2-6 NA TRBV5-8
ASSLGALNQPQH TRBJ1-5 NA TRBV7-2
AWSRNLNTEAF TRBJ1-1 NA TRBV30
ASSQMYIETQY TRBJ2-5 NA TRBV4-1
ASSRLRQTNEKLF TRBJ1-4 NA TRBV14